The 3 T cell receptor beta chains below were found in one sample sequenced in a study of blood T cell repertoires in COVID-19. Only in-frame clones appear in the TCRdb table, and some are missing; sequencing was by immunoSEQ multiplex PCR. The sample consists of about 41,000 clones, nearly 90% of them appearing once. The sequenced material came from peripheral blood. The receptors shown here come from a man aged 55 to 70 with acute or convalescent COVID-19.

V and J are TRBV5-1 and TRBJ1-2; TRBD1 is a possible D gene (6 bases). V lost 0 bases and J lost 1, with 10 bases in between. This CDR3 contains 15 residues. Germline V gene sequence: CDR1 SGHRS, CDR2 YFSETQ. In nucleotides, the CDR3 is TGCGCCAGCAGCTTGGCAGGGGACGGTAACTATGGCTACACCTTC. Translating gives CASSLAGDGNYGYTF.

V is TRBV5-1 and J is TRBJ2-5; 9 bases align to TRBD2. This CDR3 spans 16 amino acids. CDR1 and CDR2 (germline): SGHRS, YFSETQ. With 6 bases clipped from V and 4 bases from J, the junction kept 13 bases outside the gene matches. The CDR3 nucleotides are TGCGCCAGCACCCTGGCGGGCGGGGGGGCCGGAGAGACCCAGTACTTC. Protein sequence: CASTLAGGGAGETQYF.

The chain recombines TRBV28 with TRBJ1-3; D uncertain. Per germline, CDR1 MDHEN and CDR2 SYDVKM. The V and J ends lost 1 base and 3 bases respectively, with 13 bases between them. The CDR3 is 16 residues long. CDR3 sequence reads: CASSLFEGVFGNTIYF. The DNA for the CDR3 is TGTGCCAGCAGTTTATTTGAGGGCGTATTTGGAAACACCATATATTTT. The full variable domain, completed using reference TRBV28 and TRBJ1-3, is DVKVTQSSRYLVKRTGEKVFLECVQDMDHENMFWYRQDPGLGLRLIYFSYDVKMKEKGDIPEGYSVSREKKERFSLILESASTNQTSMYLCASSLFEGVFGNTIYFGEGSWLTVV.